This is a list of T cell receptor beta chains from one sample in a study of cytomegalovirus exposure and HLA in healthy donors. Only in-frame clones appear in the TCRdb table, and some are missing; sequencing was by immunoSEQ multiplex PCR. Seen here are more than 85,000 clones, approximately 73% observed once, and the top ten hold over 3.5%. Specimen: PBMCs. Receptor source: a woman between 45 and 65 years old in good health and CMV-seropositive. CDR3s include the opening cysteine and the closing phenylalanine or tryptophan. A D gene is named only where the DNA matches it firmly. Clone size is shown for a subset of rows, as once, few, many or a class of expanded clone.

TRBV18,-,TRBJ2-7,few,CASSDAQGEAYEQYF,TGTGCCAGCTCAGACGCCCAGGGCGAGGCGTACGAGCAGTACTTC
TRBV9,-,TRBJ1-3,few,CASSVGNRATGNTIYF,TGTGCCAGCAGCGTAGGGAACAGGGCCACTGGAAACACCATATATTTT
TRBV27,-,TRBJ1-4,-,CASSLIAGDDEKLFF,TGTGCCAGCAGTTTGATAGCGGGAGACGATGAAAAACTGTTTTTT
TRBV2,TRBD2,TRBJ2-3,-,CASSESSGRVDTQYF,TGTGCCAGCAGTGAGTCCAGCGGGAGGGTAGATACGCAGTATTTT
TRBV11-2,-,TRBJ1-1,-,CASSLTTIGLSNTEAFF,TGTGCCAGCAGCTTGACGACTATCGGGCTTTCGAACACTGAAGCTTTCTTT
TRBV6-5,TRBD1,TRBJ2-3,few,CASSYSTGPAHTQYF,TGTGCCAGCAGTTACTCGACAGGGCCTGCTCATACGCAGTATTTT
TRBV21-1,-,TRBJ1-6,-,CASSWWGGVDSPLHF,TGTGCCAGCAGCTGGTGGGGGGGTGTGGATTCACCCCTCCACTTT
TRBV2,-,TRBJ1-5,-,CASSDGSQPQHF,TGTGCCAGCAGTGACGGGAGCCAGCCCCAGCATTTT
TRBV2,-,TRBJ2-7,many,CASTSLSTYEQYF,TGTGCCAGCACTTCCCTATCGACCTACGAGCAGTACTTC
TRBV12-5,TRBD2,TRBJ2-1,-,CASGLVRLANEQFF,TGTGCTAGTGGTTTGGTTCGACTAGCCAATGAGCAGTTCTTC
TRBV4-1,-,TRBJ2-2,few,CASSQGSAGNTGELFF,TGCGCCAGCAGCCAAGGATCAGCGGGGAACACCGGGGAGCTGTTTTTT
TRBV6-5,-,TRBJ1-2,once,CASSQGSGYTF,TGTGCCAGCAGTCAGGGGTCTGGCTACACCTTC
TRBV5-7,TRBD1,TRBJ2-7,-,CASSLAGTDTYEQYF,TGTGCCAGCAGCTTGGCCGGGACAGATACCTACGAGCAGTACTTC
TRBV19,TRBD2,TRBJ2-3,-,CASSIGRVSSGSDTQYF,TGTGCCAGTAGTATAGGCCGGGTCTCTAGCGGGAGTGATACGCAGTATTTT
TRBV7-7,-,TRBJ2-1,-,CASSFSDRSPEQFF,TGTGCTAGCAGCTTCAGCGACCGTTCGCCTGAGCAGTTCTTC
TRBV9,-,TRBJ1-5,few,CASSEAGHLNQPQHF,TGTGCCAGTTCAGAAGCGGGACACCTCAATCAGCCCCAGCATTTT
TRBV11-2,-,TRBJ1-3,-,CASSLGGTIYF,TGTGCCAGCAGCTTAGGAGGCACCATATATTTT
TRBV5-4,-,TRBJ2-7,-,CASSRAGEQYF,TGTGCCAGCAGCAGGGCGGGGGAGCAGTACTTC
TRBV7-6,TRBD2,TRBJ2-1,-,CASSTTSGSQVEQFF,TGTGCCAGCAGCACGACTAGCGGGAGTCAGGTTGAGCAGTTCTTC
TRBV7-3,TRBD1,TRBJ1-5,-,CASSLDGTGSNQPQHF,TGTGCCAGCAGCTTAGATGGGACAGGGAGCAATCAGCCCCAGCATTTT
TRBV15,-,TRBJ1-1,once,CATSQDSNTEAFF,TGTGCCACCAGCCAGGACAGTAACACTGAAGCTTTCTTT
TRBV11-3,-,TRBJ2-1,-,CASSLDRGREQFF,TGTGCCAGCAGCTTAGATCGAGGCCGGGAGCAGTTCTTC
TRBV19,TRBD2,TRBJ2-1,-,CATTSGGSSFYNEQFF,TGTGCCACGACTAGCGGGGGGTCCTCCTTCTACAATGAGCAGTTCTTC
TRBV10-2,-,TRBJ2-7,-,CASSENLYEQYF,TGCGCCAGCAGTGAAAATCTCTACGAGCAGTACTTC
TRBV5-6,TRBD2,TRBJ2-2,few,CASRDMGGTNTGELFF,TGTGCCAGCAGGGATATGGGAGGGACCAACACCGGGGAGCTGTTTTTT
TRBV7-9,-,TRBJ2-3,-,CASSLVGAYTDTQYF,TGTGCCAGCAGCTTAGTAGGGGCCTACACCGATACGCAGTATTTT
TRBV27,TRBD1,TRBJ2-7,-,CASSFWTGSFSYEQYF,TGTGCCAGCAGTTTTTGGACAGGGAGCTTCTCCTACGAGCAGTACTTC
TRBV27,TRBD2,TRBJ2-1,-,CASIRTSGSYNEQFF,TGTGCCAGCATCCGGACTAGCGGCTCCTACAATGAGCAGTTCTTC
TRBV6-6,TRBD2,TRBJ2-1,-,CASSYVPSGRVNEQFF,TGTGCCAGCAGTTACGTCCCTAGCGGGAGGGTTAATGAGCAGTTCTTC
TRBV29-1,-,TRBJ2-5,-,CSVEEGGAETQYF,TGCAGCGTTGAAGAGGGGGGGGCGGAGACCCAGTACTTC
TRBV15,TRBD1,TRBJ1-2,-,CATSRDRKTNYGYTF,TGTGCCACCAGCAGGGACAGGAAAACTAACTATGGCTACACCTTC